Listed below are T cell receptor beta chains from one sample, sequenced in a study of cytomegalovirus exposure and HLA in healthy donors. Assay used: immunoSEQ multiplex PCR; TCRdb lists only in-frame clones, some missing. The repertoire holds tens of thousands of clones, with roughly 79% as singletons. Sequencing was done on a sample of PBMCs. These receptors came from a woman aged 40 to 50 in good health and CMV-seronegative. The CDR3 runs from the conserved cysteine through the conserved F or W. The D gene is left open where the match is weak. Not every row has a clone size; where given, it reads once, few, many or a size class.

TRBJ2-7,NA,TRBD1,TRBV2,CASSELNRGEQYF,TGTGCCAGCAGTGAACTAAACAGGGGCGAGCAGTACTTC
TRBJ2-1,NA,NA,TRBV11-3,CASSLRGSSSYNEQFF,TGTGCCAGCAGCTTGAGGGGGTCCAGCTCCTACAATGAGCAGTTCTTC
TRBJ1-6,NA,TRBD1,TRBV18,CASSPQGADSPLHF,TGTGCCAGCTCACCACAGGGGGCCGATTCACCCCTCCACTTT
TRBJ2-7,NA,TRBD1,TRBV2,CASSSGGTGVFYEQYF,TGTGCCAGCAGTTCCGGGGGGACAGGGGTTTTCTACGAGCAGTACTTC
TRBJ2-4,NA,TRBD2,TRBV28,CASSLGTISKNIQYF,TGTGCCAGCAGTTTAGGGACTATTTCCAAAAACATTCAGTACTTC
TRBJ1-2,NA,NA,TRBV19,CASSPSTGANYGYTF,TGTGCCAGTTCCCCTTCGACAGGAGCTAACTATGGCTACACCTTC
TRBJ2-1,NA,NA,TRBV2,CASSAELNEQFF,TGTGCCAGCAGTGCGGAGCTAAATGAGCAGTTCTTC
TRBJ1-5,NA,TRBD1,TRBV19,CASNPDRGANQPQHF,TGTGCCAGTAACCCCGACAGGGGGGCAAATCAGCCCCAGCATTTT
TRBJ2-1,few,NA,TRBV6-6,CASSYPDITYNEQFF,TGTGCCAGCAGTTACCCAGACATCACCTACAATGAGCAGTTCTTC
TRBJ1-1,NA,NA,TRBV7-2,CASRSGSTEAFF,TGTGCCAGCAGGTCAGGGTCTACTGAAGCTTTCTTT
TRBJ2-2,medium-sized,NA,TRBV6-6,CASNLLAHTGELFF,TGTGCCAGCAATTTGCTAGCCCACACCGGGGAGCTGTTTTTT
TRBJ1-5,once,TRBD1,TRBV30,CAADRDRASDSNQPQHF,TGTGCCGCCGACCGGGACAGGGCATCGGATAGCAATCAGCCCCAGCATTTT
TRBJ2-6,NA,NA,TRBV5-6,CASRYTGSGANVLTF,TGTGCCAGCAGGTACACAGGCTCTGGGGCCAACGTCCTGACTTTC
TRBJ1-3,NA,TRBD1,TRBV19,CASSIDPGTGTGNTIYF,TGTGCCAGTAGTATAGACCCCGGGACAGGGACTGGAAACACCATATATTTT
TRBJ2-5,NA,TRBD1,TRBV9,CASSAQDRGLETQYF,TGTGCCAGCAGCGCTCAGGACAGGGGTTTAGAGACCCAGTACTTC
TRBJ1-5,NA,TRBD1,TRBV11-2,CASSSTGGYPQHF,TGTGCCAGCAGCTCGACAGGGGGCTATCCCCAGCATTTT
TRBJ2-7,NA,TRBD1,TRBV10-3,CAISEEGAYEQYF,TGTGCCATCAGTGAGGAGGGGGCTTACGAGCAGTACTTC
TRBJ1-6,NA,TRBD1,TRBV2,CASIRDRGSNSPLHF,TGTGCCAGCATCCGGGACAGGGGATCGAATTCACCCCTCCACTTT
TRBJ2-3,NA,NA,TRBV30,CAWRIREVYTDTQYF,TGTGCCTGGAGAATCAGGGAGGTTTACACAGATACGCAGTATTTT
TRBJ2-7,NA,NA,TRBV2,CASSEIQGVYEQYF,TGTGCCAGCAGTGAGATCCAGGGCGTCTACGAGCAGTACTTC
TRBJ1-5,NA,TRBD1,TRBV27,CASRGTDPSNQPQHF,TGTGCCAGCAGGGGGACAGACCCTAGCAATCAGCCCCAGCATTTT
TRBJ1-4,NA,TRBD1,TRBV5-4,CASSSTLDRGREKLFF,TGTGCCAGCAGCTCGACCTTAGACAGGGGCCGTGAAAAACTGTTTTTT
TRBJ1-3,NA,NA,TRBV10-3,CASDNSGNTIYF,TGTGCCAGCGACAACTCTGGAAACACCATATATTTT
TRBJ2-1,NA,NA,TRBV6-1,CASSDEGTRSRFF,TGTGCCAGCAGTGATGAGGGGACTCGATCCCGGTTCTTC
TRBJ1-4,NA,NA,TRBV27,CASSIPGSNEKLFF,TGTGCCAGCAGTATACCGGGATCCAATGAAAAACTGTTTTTT
TRBJ1-6,NA,TRBD1,TRBV7-6,CASSLDRASSPLHF,TGTGCCAGCAGCTTGGACAGGGCCAGTTCACCCCTCCACTTT
TRBJ2-1,NA,TRBD2,TRBV11-2,CASSRLAGEYNEQFF,TGTGCCAGCAGCCGACTAGCGGGGGAGTACAATGAGCAGTTCTTC
TRBJ1-1,NA,NA,TRBV7-9,CASSATGNTEAFF,TGTGCCAGCAGCGCCACAGGGAACACTGAAGCTTTCTTT
TRBJ2-1,NA,TRBD1,TRBV19,CASSRQGKTYNEQFF,TGTGCCAGTAGTCGACAGGGGAAGACGTACAATGAGCAGTTCTTC
TRBJ2-3,NA,TRBD1,TRBV30,CAWIVGRGKDTQYF,TGTGCCTGGATCGTAGGCAGGGGGAAAGATACGCAGTATTTT
TRBJ1-1,NA,TRBD1,TRBV5-6,CASSLVGFQGDTEAFF,TGTGCCAGCAGCTTGGTGGGCTTTCAGGGGGACACTGAAGCTTTCTTT
TRBJ2-7,NA,TRBD1,TRBV5-6,CASSFQGATYEQYF,TGTGCCAGCAGCTTCCAGGGGGCGACTTACGAGCAGTACTTC
TRBJ1-3,few,NA,TRBV7-2,CASSPRQSSGNTIYF,TGTGCCAGCAGCCCAAGACAGAGTTCTGGAAACACCATATATTTT
TRBJ2-3,NA,TRBD1,TRBV6-5,CASSHTTGDTQYF,TGTGCCAGCAGTCACACGACAGGGGATACGCAGTATTTT
TRBJ2-3,NA,NA,TRBV12-5,CASGYGTAEGDTQYF,TGTGCTAGTGGGTACGGGACAGCGGAGGGGGATACGCAGTATTTT
TRBJ2-7,NA,NA,TRBV11-2,CASSRVYEQYF,TGTGCCAGCAGCAGAGTCTACGAGCAGTACTTC
TRBJ1-2,NA,TRBD1,TRBV27,CASRPGQGKVHGYTF,TGTGCCAGCAGGCCGGGACAGGGTAAAGTTCATGGCTACACCTTC
TRBJ1-4,NA,NA,TRBV2,CASSVGIRGTNEKLFF,TGTGCCAGCAGTGTTGGTATCAGGGGAACTAATGAAAAACTGTTTTTT
TRBJ2-7,NA,TRBD1,TRBV4-3,CASSQVGQGSYEQYF,TGCGCCAGCAGCCAAGTAGGACAGGGTTCCTACGAGCAGTACTTC
TRBJ2-7,NA,TRBD1,TRBV27,CASSREGQGDSYEQYF,TGTGCCAGCAGTCGTGAGGGACAGGGGGACTCCTACGAGCAGTACTTC
TRBJ1-2,NA,TRBD1,TRBV5-1,CASSLEGANYGYTF,TGCGCCAGCAGCTTGGAGGGGGCGAACTATGGCTACACCTTC
TRBJ1-4,few,NA,TRBV28,CASSDTQKNEKLFF,TGTGCCAGCAGTGACACTCAGAAGAATGAAAAACTGTTTTTT
TRBJ1-1,NA,NA,TRBV11-3,CASSLMSSREGNTEAFF,TGTGCCAGCAGCTTAATGTCTTCTCGAGAGGGGAACACTGAAGCTTTCTTT
TRBJ2-7,NA,NA,TRBV5-4,CASSLEWGAYEQYF,TGTGCCAGCAGCTTGGAGTGGGGGGCCTACGAGCAGTACTTC
TRBJ1-2,NA,TRBD1,TRBV2,CASSKDRGRFGYTF,TGTGCCAGCAGTAAAGACAGGGGGCGATTTGGCTACACCTTC
TRBJ1-1,NA,NA,TRBV27,CASSLSRQNLEAFF,TGTGCCAGCAGTTTATCTCGTCAGAACCTTGAAGCTTTCTTT